The 18 T cell receptor beta chains listed next were all sequenced from one sample in a study of T-cell reconstitution after alpha-beta-depleted transplantation in children. The TCRbeta library incorporated unique molecular identifiers. A single record per CDR3 protein comes from TCRdb applying MiXCR to the PCR reads. Here the sample spans under 750,000 distinct CDR3 sequences, under 30% being singletons. Sample: PBMCs, mostly from graft donor cells, taken 360 days after TCRalphabeta/CD19-depleted stem cell transplant. The receptors were gathered from a boy younger than two who had a stem cell transplant for acute myeloid leukemia, so the T cells may come from the graft donor.

The chain has TRBV6-5 and TRBJ2-7; maybe TRBD1 (5 bases). In germline, CDR1 is MNHEY, CDR2 SVGAGI. Trimming took 0 bases from V and 5 from J, leaving 14 bases between them. The CDR3 covers 15 residues. The CDR3, as DNA: TGTGCCAGCAGTTACTCTGAACCTAAGGACAACGAGCAGTACTTC. It codes for CASSYSEPKDNEQYF.

This clonotype was detected ten times or more. V usage is TRBV12-3 or TRBV12-4 and J usage is TRBJ1-4; tentatively, D is TRBD1 (6 bases). Trimming removed 3 bases from V and 8 bases from J, with 13 bases in between. The CDR3 sequence is 14 residues long. Here the CDR3 reads CASSFEGVGEKLFF. CDR3 nucleotide sequence: TGTGCCAGCAGTTTTGAGGGGGTTGGAGAAAAACTGTTTTTT.

The rearrangement joins TRBV7-9 to TRBJ2-1, with unresolved D. CDR1 and CDR2 from the germline V gene are SEHNR and FQNEAQ (reference sequence). The CDR3 contains 15 residues. Trimming shortened V by 8 bases and J by 1 base, and 15 bases separated the two germline ends. The CDR3 protein is CASPSDRWSYNEQFF. Written as DNA, the CDR3 is TGTGCCAGCCCCTCGGACCGGTGGTCCTACAATGAGCAGTTCTTC. Based on the CDR3 plus reference TRBV7-9 and TRBJ2-1, the full variable domain is DTGVSQNPRHKITKRGQNVTFRCDPISEHNRLYWYRQTLGQGPEFLTYFQNEAQLEKSRLLSDRFSAERPKGSFSTLEIQRTEQGDSAMYLCASPSDRWSYNEQFFGPGTRLTVL.

This clonotype occurred many times. V usage is TRBV12-3 or TRBV12-4 and J usage is TRBJ2-2, with 9 bases matching TRBD1. The CDR3 is 15 residues long. With V trimmed by 6 bases and J by 4 bases, 6 bases remained unmatched. CDR3 amino acids: CASRQRQGGTGELFF. The CDR3 bases are TGTGCCAGCAGGCAAAGACAGGGGGGCACCGGGGAGCTGTTTTTT.

The rearrangement joins TRBV6-5 to TRBJ1-2; tentatively, D is TRBD1 (6 bases). The V and J ends lost 0 bases and 6 bases respectively, with 11 bases between them. Germline-derived CDR1 and CDR2 are MNHEY and SVGAGI. The CDR3 is 14 residues long. CDR3 nucleotide sequence: TGTGCCAGCAGTTACTCGGTACAGGGTAATGGCTACACCTTC. Encoded protein: CASSYSVQGNGYTF.

This clonotype has a count of ten or more. The CDR3: CASSFRDYQETQYF. The DNA of the CDR3 is TGTGCCAGCAGTTTTCGGGACTACCAAGAGACCCAGTACTTC. This chain links TRBV28 with TRBJ2-5; D possibly corresponds to TRBD2 (6 bases). This CDR3 comprises 14 residues. The ends were cut back, 3 bases at V and 0 bases at J, with 8 bases in the middle. Per germline, CDR1 MDHEN and CDR2 SYDVKM.

J is TRBJ2-1 and V is TRBV14, with no clear D. The CDR3 extends over 16 amino acids. V was cut by 0 bases and J by 8 bases, with 17 bases left in between. CDR1 is SGHDN, CDR2 FVKESK, per germline. This CDR3 reads CASSQDRRTADHEQFF. In DNA, the CDR3 is TGTGCCAGCAGCCAAGATCGACGGACCGCCGATCATGAGCAGTTCTTC.

The gene calls are TRBV28 and TRBJ2-4; 9 nucleotides match TRBD1. The ends lost 3 bases at V and 8 bases at J; junction bases unmatched: 5. Germline loops: CDR1 MDHEN, CDR2 SYDVKM. This CDR3 region has 14 residues. The CDR3 region is CASSFGQGMDIQYF. The CDR3 region has the DNA TGTGCCAGCAGTTTCGGACAGGGGATGGACATTCAGTACTTC. The full variable domain, completed using reference TRBV28 and TRBJ2-4, is DVKVTQSSRYLVKRTGEKVFLECVQDMDHENMFWYRQDPGLGLRLIYFSYDVKMKEKGDIPEGYSVSREKKERFSLILESASTNQTSMYLCASSFGQGMDIQYFGAGTRLSVL.

This clonotype was seen at least ten times. The chain uses TRBV7-2 and TRBJ1-2; D ambiguous. Trimming pared 1 base from V and 4 bases from J, leaving 4 bases between. The CDR3 is 12 residues long. Germline CDR1 and CDR2: SGHTA and FQGNSA. DNA for the CDR3: TGTGCCAGCAGCTTAGGGTTCTATGGCTACACCTTC. Its translation is CASSLGFYGYTF.

This clonotype occurred a few times. The chain recombines TRBV12-3 or TRBV12-4 with TRBJ2-1; a possible D gene is TRBD2 (5 bases). This CDR3 has 16 residues. V gave up 6 bases and J gave up 3 bases, with 18 bases separating them. The CDR3 reads CASRQNPGMSYNEQFF. Written as DNA, the CDR3 is TGTGCCAGCAGACAGAACCCCGGGATGAGCTACAATGAGCAGTTCTTC.

There are a few counts of this clonotype. V and J are TRBV6-6 and TRBJ1-1; D gene uncertain. Per germline, CDR1 MNHNY and CDR2 SVGAGI (reference sequence). This CDR3 spans 13 amino acids. Trimming cost V 5 bases and J 7 bases, with 14 bases left between them. CDR3 amino acids: CASSHTAPGEAFF. CDR3 sequence (DNA): TGTGCCAGCAGTCATACAGCCCCCGGTGAAGCTTTCTTT.

The table lists this clonotype with a few counts. One end of the junction varies from germline; a read error may be responsible. V usage is TRBV20-1 and J usage is TRBJ2-1; 7 bases align to TRBD2. The CDR3 extends over 15 amino acids. The germline V gene has CDR1 DFQATT and CDR2 SNEGSKA (reference sequence). CDR3 DNA: TGCTGTGCTAGAGGTCCAGGACTAGCCTACAATGAGCAGTTCTTC. Protein sequence: CCARGPGLAYNEQFF.

This clonotype has at least ten counts. The rearrangement uses TRBV6-5 and TRBJ2-6, with no clear D. Trimming removed 2 bases from V and 4 bases from J, with 9 bases in between. Looked up from germline, CDR1 is MNHEY and CDR2 is SVGAGI. The CDR3 is 15 amino acids. CDR3 bases: TGTGCCAGCAGTTACGAGGCCGTCGGGGCCAACGTCCTGACTTTC. Amino acids: CASSYEAVGANVLTF.

This clonotype occurred many times. The chain joins TRBV12-3 or TRBV12-4 to TRBJ2-1; unclear D gene. V lost 3 bases to trimming and J lost 1 base, with 4 bases between them. This CDR3 has 13 residues. CDR3 coding DNA: TGTGCCAGCAGTTTTGTATCCTACAATGAGCAGTTCTTC. Its translation: CASSFVSYNEQFF.

This clonotype was detected ten times or more. The CDR3 DNA reads as TGCAGCGTTGTCGAGGGCAATCAGCCCCAGCATTTT. It is translated as CSVVEGNQPQHF. This chain links TRBV29-1 with TRBJ1-5; D is undetermined. Trimming shortened V by 4 bases and J by 2 bases, and 6 bases separated the two germline ends. Germline V gene lookup returns CDR1 SQVTM and CDR2 ANQGSEA. This CDR3 is 12 amino acids long.

The table lists this clonotype with many counts. The chain uses TRBV29-1 and TRBJ2-7, with a possible D match to TRBD2 (5 bases). This CDR3 is built from 14 residues. With 6 bases removed from V and 3 bases from J, the gap between germline ends came to 18 bases. Germline-derived CDR1 and CDR2 are SQVTM and ANQGSEA. CDR3 sequence: CSVLHKDSGYEQYF. As DNA, the CDR3 is TGCAGCGTCTTACACAAGGACTCAGGCTACGAGCAGTACTTC.

V and J are TRBV11-1 and TRBJ2-1; D is uncertain. This CDR3 contains 13 residues. Trimming stripped 5 bases from V and 10 bases from J, with 15 bases between. Germline CDR1 is SGHAT and CDR2 is FQDESV (reference sequence). CDR3 in DNA: TGTGCCAGCAGCCGCCAGCGTGGAATGGAGCAGTTCTTC. Residues: CASSRQRGMEQFF.

This chain joins TRBV2 and TRBJ2-1; a weak D match, TRBD1 (6 bases). Trimming shortened V by 3 bases and J by 4 bases, and 13 bases separated the two germline ends. The length of the CDR3 is 15 residues. The germline V gene encodes CDR1 SNHLY and CDR2 FYNNEI. The CDR3 loop is CASSETTGIYNEQFF. CDR3 bases: TGTGCCAGCAGTGAGACGACAGGAATTTACAATGAGCAGTTCTTC.